This T cell receptor beta chain stems from a study of beta chain features in type 1 diabetes. The CDR3 sequence is 14 residues long. Germline V gene sequence: CDR1 SGHRS, CDR2 YFSETQ. The V gene lost 4 bases and the J gene lost 1 base, with 8 bases spanning the gap. In this sample, this clone turned up many times. Sequenced material consisted of expressed TCRB transcripts (all of the isolated RNA was reverse transcribed). Clones were read by immunoSEQ multiplex PCR, and TCRdb kept only the in-frame ones, dropping some. This table holds 310,000 or so clones, less than 10% found once. The rearrangement uses TRBV5-1 and TRBJ2-2, with a tentative D call TRBD1 (6 bases). The clonotype originates from a woman aged 18-29 years in good health. The sequenced sample was central memory CD4+ T cells from blood. In nucleotides, the CDR3 is TGCGCCAGCAGCCCCAGGGGGAACACCGGGGAGCTGTTTTTT. Residues: CASSPRGNTGELFF.